Listed here is a single TCR beta chain. Its matching antigen is unknown. The data originate from a study of cytomegalovirus exposure and HLA in healthy donors. Findings of the study overall: Likely technical artifact: a cluster of highly shared sequence variants. Evidence from a later analysis indicated that most CMV-associated TCR beta chains looked HLA-restricted.

The donors were healthy bone marrow donors. The PCR employed 60 Vbeta primers together with 13 Jbeta primers. Clones were read by immunoSEQ multiplex PCR, and TCRdb kept only the in-frame ones, dropping some. The sample has tens of thousands of clones; approximately 79% are singletons. V lost 7 bases to trimming and J lost 7 bases; unmatched junction nucleotides: 10. The V gene's germline CDR1 is MNHEY and CDR2 SMNVEV (reference sequence). The CDR3 consists of 14 residues. The specimen sequenced was PBMCs. The TCR was taken from a woman aged 30 to 39 in good health and CMV-seronegative. This sequence joins TRBV27 and TRBJ2-1; 7 bases are a match to TRBD2. CDR3 amino acids: CASNEAGTVNEQFF. CDR3 nucleotide sequence: TGTGCCAGCAACGAAGCGGGAACGGTTAATGAGCAGTTCTTC.